Each of the 10 T cell receptor beta chains below was sequenced from the same sample in a study of control samples from healthy donors and cancer patients. Profiled with immunoSEQ multiplex PCR; TCRdb holds only in-frame clones, not every one. The sample records 25,000 to 35,000 clones, 91% being singletons. Material: PBMCs. These receptor sequences come from a middle-aged man with lung cancer.

This rearrangement joins TRBV5-1 to TRBJ1-4, with D unresolved. Per the germline V gene, CDR1 is SGHRS and CDR2 is YFSETQ. The ends were cut back, 4 bases at V and 1 base at J, with 5 bases in the middle. The CDR3 is made up of 13 amino acids. CDR3 in amino acids: CASSPRTNEKLFF. CDR3 in DNA: TGCGCCAGCAGCCCGCGAACTAATGAAAAACTGTTTTTT. Together with reference TRBV5-1 and TRBJ1-4, the CDR3 gives the full variable domain: KAGVTQTPRYLIKTRGQQVTLSCSPISGHRSVSWYQQTPGQGLQFLFEYFSETQRNKGNFPGRFSGRQFSNSRSEMNVSTLELGDSALYLCASSPRTNEKLFFGSGTQLSVL.

This clone was recorded only once. The chain joins TRBV18 to TRBJ1-4; no definite D call. The V gene lost 6 bases and the J gene lost 4 bases, with 21 bases spanning the gap. Germline V CDR1 and CDR2: KGHSH, LQKENI. The CDR3 extends over 17 amino acids. The CDR3 sequence is CASSLNERGGINEKLFF. The CDR3 DNA sequence: TGTGCCAGCTCGCTGAACGAGCGGGGTGGGATTAATGAAAAACTGTTTTTT.

Concerning this clone itself: Other DNA sequences in the sample encode the same CDR3. V and J are TRBV6-5 and TRBJ1-1; a possible D gene is TRBD1 (5 bases). CDR3 length equals 14 residues. Between the trimmed V and J ends, which lost 3 bases and 4 bases, there was a span of 12 bases. Germline V gene sequence: CDR1 MNHEY, CDR2 SVGAGI. The CDR3, as DNA: TGTGCCAGCAGTTATGGGGGGTTGGGCACTGAAGCTTTCTTT. Protein product: CASSYGGLGTEAFF.

This sequence joins TRBV2 and TRBJ2-3; maybe TRBD2 (6 bases). This CDR3 spans 16 amino acids. Germline V gives CDR1 SNHLY, CDR2 FYNNEI. Trimming stripped 3 bases from V and 0 bases from J, with 13 bases between. The CDR3, as DNA: TGTGCCAGCAGTGACGCTGGGGACTCTAGCACAGATACGCAGTATTTT. It encodes CASSDAGDSSTDTQYF.

This rearrangement joins TRBV19 to TRBJ1-6, with TRBD1 matching 10 bases. In germline, CDR1 is LNHDA, CDR2 SQIVND (reference sequence). The CDR3 is 14 residues long. V trimming: 7 bases; J trimming: 6 bases; junction bases outside the gene matches: 3. DNA for the CDR3: TGTGCCAGTAACAGGGACAGGGGTAATTCACCCCTCCACTTT. Encoded protein: CASNRDRGNSPLHF.

The gene calls are TRBV7-9 and TRBJ2-7; TRBD2 matches 8 bases. The germline V gene encodes CDR1 SEHNR and CDR2 FQNEAQ (reference sequence). The V and J ends lost 5 bases and 3 bases, in that order; junction bases with no gene match: 3. The CDR3 runs to 13 residues. CDR3 in amino acids: CASSRSGIYEQYF. Written as DNA, the CDR3 is TGTGCCAGCAGCCGTAGCGGGATCTACGAGCAGTACTTC.

The genes are TRBV7-2 and TRBJ2-3, with TRBD2 matching over 14 bases. The junction had 7 bases not matched to a gene; V was cut back by 5 bases and J by 9 bases. The CDR3 extends over 15 amino acids. Germline V gene lookup returns CDR1 SGHTA and CDR2 FQGNSA. The CDR3 nucleotides are TGTGCCAGCAGCGTGACTAGCGGGGGGGCCAAGACGCAGTATTTT. Amino acid sequence: CASSVTSGGAKTQYF.

The gene calls are TRBV19 and TRBJ1-5, with D hard to call. The CDR3 runs 16 residues. Germline V gives CDR1 LNHDA, CDR2 SQIVND (reference sequence). Trimming removed 6 bases from V and 0 bases from J, with 15 bases in between. The CDR3 sequence: CASRTGIGYSNQPQHF. The CDR3 DNA follows: TGTGCCAGTAGGACCGGGATCGGGTATAGCAATCAGCCCCAGCATTTT.

The chain carries TRBV29-1 and TRBJ2-7; 7 nucleotides align to TRBD1. CDR3 length: 11 residues. Losses at the gene ends were 5 bases for V and 2 bases for J; bases not matched to a gene: 0. The germline V gene has CDR1 SQVTM and CDR2 ANQGSEA. DNA for the CDR3: TGCAGCGTTCAGGGGGCCTACGAGCAGTACTTC. It specifies CSVQGAYEQYF.

V usage is TRBV3-1 (or the pseudogene TRBV3-2) and J usage is TRBJ1-3; no clear D. Germline V gene sequence: CDR1 LGHDT, CDR2 YNNKEL (reference sequence). This CDR3 has 17 residues. Deletions cut 0 bases from V and 2 bases from J, with 14 bases between. The CDR3 bases are TGTGCCAGCAGCCAAGATTGTGCTGGTTCGGCTGGAAACACCATATATTTT. It codes for CASSQDCAGSAGNTIYF.